This TCR beta chain was retrieved from a study of vaccination effects on CD4 cells after COVID-19. Looking at the study overall: Following the second dose by a median of 72 days, the post-vaccine samples were obtained. Findings and caveats of the study: At late timepoints after vaccination, vaccine- and infection-induced clones shrank markedly.

Following culture for roughly 10 days, CD4+ T cells were isolated. The cohort was immunized with two doses of either the BNT162b2 or mRNA-1273 vaccine. Testing of the vaccine recipients showed negative nucleocapsid antibodies and no prior SARS-CoV-2 infection. Generated by immunoSEQ multiplex PCR, the TCRdb table keeps only in-frame clones and is missing some. There are 45,000 to 65,000 clones in the sample; just under 80% occur only once, and 3.5% to 5.5% lies in the top ten. About this clone: Its specificity is not known.

The TCR sequence derives from a human donor who received a COVID-19 vaccine. The sample consisted of CD4+ T cells from PBMCs cultured without peptide, taken after COVID-19 vaccination.

This CDR3 reads CASRLTGVNGYTF. CDR3 nucleotides: TGTGCCAGCAGACTAACAGGGGTGAATGGCTACACCTTC. The chain recombines TRBV13 with TRBJ1-2, with 7 bases lining up with TRBD1. Germline values: CDR1 PRHDT, CDR2 FYEKMQ (reference sequence). After removal of 6 bases from V and 6 bases from J, the junction contained 7 bases not matched to a gene. The CDR3 sequence is 13 residues long. The variable domain in full, completed from reference TRBV13 and TRBJ1-2, reads AAGVIQSPRHLIKEKRETATLKCYPIPRHDTVYWYQQGPGQDPQFLISFYEKMQSDKGSIPDRFSAQQFSDYHSELNMSSLELGDSALYFCASRLTGVNGYTFGSGTRLTVV.